Each of the 2 T cell receptor beta chains below was sequenced from the same sample in a study of T-cell memory formation after mild COVID-19. TCRdb used MiXCR to reprocess the 5' RACE reads, holding one entry per CDR3 protein. The table lists tens of thousands of distinct CDR3 sequences, roughly 12% of them singletons. The specimen was PBMCs or a T cell subset sorted from them (not recorded which). The receptors stem from a man aged 18 to 29 who had mild COVID-19 (a few samples of this study predate the infection). Cell type and time point are not known.

This clonotype was picked up many times. The V gene is TRBV6-1, the J gene TRBJ2-7; D is uncertain. The CDR3 runs 13 residues. Trimming removed 1 base at V and 6 bases at J, with 10 bases between. The germline V gene has CDR1 MNHNS and CDR2 SASEGT. CDR3 protein: CASSEGAVLEQYV. DNA of the CDR3: TGTGCCAGCAGTGAAGGGGCAGTCCTCGAGCAGTACGTC.

The chain uses TRBV5-1 and TRBJ1-1, with D unclear. Between the trimmed V and J ends, which lost 0 bases and 1 base, there was a span of 10 bases. CDR3 size: 15 residues. Germline CDR1 reads SGHRS; CDR2 reads YFSETQ. CDR3 residues: CASSLDPRGNTEAFF. In DNA form, the CDR3 reads TGCGCCAGCAGCTTGGATCCCCGGGGGAACACTGAAGCTTTCTTT.